Shown below are 22 T cell receptor beta chains from a single sample sequenced in a study of shared clonotypes between healthy human individuals. Libraries were prepared by immunoSEQ multiplex PCR; TCRdb keeps only in-frame clonotypes and omits some of them. In the table there are over a million clones, approximately 78% of which are singletons. Sequenced material: memory CD4+ T cells from PBMCs. Subset noted: CD45RA-negative fraction. These receptors originate from a man aged 18 to 29 in good health. Some clones in this sample may be carry-over from other donors' samples.

The rearrangement uses TRBV19 and TRBJ2-3; 8 bases line up with TRBD1. CDR1 LNHDA and CDR2 SQIVND come from the germline V gene (reference sequence). The CDR3 contains 16 residues. V gave up 6 bases and J gave up 3 bases; unmatched junction bases: 11. The CDR3: CASREDGTGLTDTQYF. Written as DNA, the CDR3 is TGTGCCAGTAGGGAGGACGGGACAGGCCTAACAGATACGCAGTATTTT.

The chain links TRBV18 to TRBJ2-7; TRBD1 agrees at 7 bases. The ends lost 6 bases at V and 0 bases at J; junction bases unmatched: 5. This CDR3 has 14 residues. CDR1 and CDR2 from the germline V gene are KGHSH and LQKENI. The CDR3 is CASSEDRNSYEQYF. CDR3 bases: TGTGCCAGCTCTGAGGACAGGAACTCCTACGAGCAGTACTTC.

The genes are TRBV18 and TRBJ2-4, with D perhaps being TRBD1 or TRBD2 (5 bases each). V lost 6 bases and J lost 2, with 11 bases in between. The CDR3 contains 14 residues. Germline V lookup: CDR1 KGHSH, CDR2 LQKENI. The CDR3 DNA follows: TGTGCCAGCTCCGGGGACGTCTCCAAAAACATTCAGTACTTC. This gives the protein CASSGDVSKNIQYF.

J is TRBJ1-4 and V is TRBV5-1; D gene ambiguous. In germline, CDR1 is SGHRS, CDR2 YFSETQ. V was pared by 2 bases and J by 8 bases, with 10 bases between. The CDR3 consists of 13 residues. The CDR3 reads CASSLGGYEKLFF. CDR3 coding DNA: TGCGCCAGCAGCTTAGGAGGGTACGAAAAACTGTTTTTT.

Worth noting for this clone: Other DNA variants within this sample encode the same CDR3. V usage is TRBV7-3 and J usage is TRBJ2-1, with 8 bases aligning to TRBD2. This CDR3 is built from 14 residues. With 2 bases clipped from V and 9 bases from J, the junction kept 6 bases outside the gene matches. The germline CDR1 and CDR2 sequences are SGHTA and FQGTGA. The CDR3: CASSLGTSGSEQFF. The CDR3 DNA reads TGTGCCAGCAGCTTAGGTACTAGCGGTAGTGAGCAGTTCTTC.

The chain recombines TRBV6-1 with TRBJ2-3, with D tentatively TRBD2 (5 bases). The CDR3 sequence is 14 residues long. V lost 3 bases and J lost 4, with 11 bases in between. The germline V gene encodes CDR1 MNHNS and CDR2 SASEGT. CDR3 loop: CASSDWTGADTQYF. In DNA, the CDR3 is TGTGCCAGCAGTGACTGGACCGGGGCAGATACGCAGTATTTT.

The chain couples TRBV7-9 to TRBJ1-2; D remains ambiguous. The V gene lost 5 bases and the J gene lost 2 bases, with 12 bases spanning the gap. Germline assignment: CDR1 SEHNR and CDR2 FQNEAQ (reference sequence). CDR3 length equals 14 residues. In DNA, the CDR3 is TGTGCCAGCAGCCCGCCCAGCCAGAACTATGGCTACACCTTC. Translation: CASSPPSQNYGYTF. Full variable domain (remainder filled in from reference TRBV7-9 and TRBJ1-2): DTGVSQNPRHKITKRGQNVTFRCDPISEHNRLYWYRQTLGQGPEFLTYFQNEAQLEKSRLLSDRFSAERPKGSFSTLEIQRTEQGDSAMYLCASSPPSQNYGYTFGSGTRLTVV.

The J gene is TRBJ2-5, the V gene TRBV28, with unresolved D. There are 14 residues in the CDR3. Germline CDR1 reads MDHEN; CDR2 reads SYDVKM. With 4 bases removed from V and 1 base from J, the gap between germline ends came to 10 bases. CDR3 nucleotides: TGTGCCAGCAGTTCCAAACCGATCCAAGAGACCCAGTACTTC. As protein: CASSSKPIQETQYF.

V and J are TRBV7-6 and TRBJ2-2; maybe TRBD1 (6 bases). The CDR3 runs 18 residues. Trimming pared 2 bases from V and 0 bases from J, leaving 16 bases between. In germline, CDR1 is SGHVS, CDR2 FNYEAQ. CDR3 nucleotides: TGTGCCAGCAGCTTAAGAACAGGGCTTTACGCGAACACCGGGGAGCTGTTTTTT. Residues: CASSLRTGLYANTGELFF.

This chain connects TRBV2 to TRBJ2-3, with TRBD1 as a possible D gene (5 bases). V was shortened by 7 bases and J by 2 bases, with 16 bases between the two germline ends. This CDR3 comprises 15 residues. Germline-derived CDR1 and CDR2 are SNHLY and FYNNEI. CDR3 DNA: TGTGCCAGCACCCAGGGCTCTGGGTCCACAGATACGCAGTATTTT. Its translation: CASTQGSGSTDTQYF.

The V call is TRBV28, the J call TRBJ2-7; 8 bases match TRBD1. This CDR3 is built from 15 residues. The ends lost 5 bases at V and 4 bases at J; junction bases unmatched: 10. Looked up from germline, CDR1 is MDHEN and CDR2 is SYDVKM. In nucleotides, the CDR3 is TGTGCCAGCAGTCGTCTAGGACAGGGAAGGTACGAGCAGTACTTC. Translated, it gives CASSRLGQGRYEQYF.

This clone was seen only a few times. The V and J genes are TRBV7-2 and TRBJ2-5; 7 bases map to TRBD1. J gave up 3 bases and V 5 bases, and 6 bases lay outside the gene matches. CDR3 length: 14 residues. Per the germline V gene, CDR1 is SGHTA and CDR2 is FQGNSA. CDR3 in DNA: TGTGCCAGCAGCACCGGGACAGCAAAAGAGACCCAGTACTTC. As protein: CASSTGTAKETQYF.

The gene calls are TRBV7-3 and TRBJ1-1; D is ambiguous. Between the trimmed V and J ends, which lost 1 base and 5 bases, there was a span of 8 bases. The CDR3 covers 13 residues. Per the germline V gene, CDR1 is SGHTA and CDR2 is FQGTGA. CDR3 region: CASSLRRETEAFF. As DNA, the CDR3 is TGTGCCAGCAGCTTAAGGAGGGAGACTGAAGCTTTCTTT. The whole variable domain, filled in from reference TRBV7-3 and TRBJ1-1, reads GAGVSQTPSNKVTEKGKYVELRCDPISGHTALYWYRQSLGQGPEFLIYFQGTGAADDSGLPNDRFFAVRPEGSVSTLKIQRTERGDSAVYLCASSLRRETEAFFGQGTRLTVV.

The rearrangement joins TRBV28 to TRBJ1-1; D gene ambiguous. The CDR3 length is 12 residues. V was clipped by 3 bases and J by 7 bases, with 9 bases between them. Germline lookup yields CDR1 MDHEN and CDR2 SYDVKM. CDR3 protein: CASSLTGFEAFF. The DNA for the CDR3 is TGTGCCAGCAGTTTGACCGGCTTTGAAGCTTTCTTT.

The chain recombines TRBV7-9 with TRBJ1-4; possible D gene TRBD1, 6 bases. Trimming took 2 bases from V and 4 from J, leaving 11 bases between them. This CDR3 has 15 residues. The V gene's germline CDR1 is SEHNR and CDR2 FQNEAQ (reference sequence). CDR3 DNA sequence: TGTGCCAGCAGCTTATGGGGGGCGGATAATGAAAAACTGTTTTTT. Its protein is CASSLWGADNEKLFF.

In its sample, this clone was seen a few times. This chain links TRBV29-1 with TRBJ1-1, with 7 bases aligning to TRBD1. The CDR3 covers 14 residues. The germline V gene has CDR1 SQVTM and CDR2 ANQGSEA. The V gene end was trimmed by 6 bases and the J gene end by 0 bases; junction bases not matched to a gene: 7. CDR3 nucleotide sequence: TGCAGCGTCGCGTTAGACAGGGTGAACACTGAAGCTTTCTTT. This gives the protein CSVALDRVNTEAFF.

As for this clone: Within the sample, other DNA sequences also encode this same CDR3. CDR3 sequence (DNA): TGTGCCAGCTCACCCGGACTAACCGAGACCCAGTACTTC. This sequence encodes CASSPGLTETQYF. The genes are TRBV18 and TRBJ2-5; possibly TRBD2 for D (6 bases). This CDR3 has 13 residues. V dropped 3 bases and J dropped 5 bases, with 10 bases sitting between them. CDR1 is KGHSH and CDR2 is LQKENI in the germline V gene. The complete variable domain, with remaining parts taken from reference TRBV18 and TRBJ2-5, reads NAGVMQNPRHLVRRRGQEARLRCSPMKGHSHVYWYRQLPEEGLKFMVYLQKENIIDESGMPKERFSAEFPKEGPSILRIQQVVRGDSAAYFCASSPGLTETQYFGPGTRLLVL.

The sample holds a few counts of this clone. This chain uses TRBV19 with TRBJ2-3; 9 nucleotides agree with TRBD2. The CDR3 has 14 residues. Germline-derived CDR1 and CDR2 are LNHDA and SQIVND (reference sequence). Trimming at V came to 5 bases and at J to 3 bases, leaving 3 bases not matched to a gene. CDR3: CASSLGLATDTQYF. Here the CDR3 DNA reads TGTGCCAGTAGTTTGGGACTAGCAACAGATACGCAGTATTTT.

The chain employs TRBV6-6 and TRBJ2-1, with 7 bases aligning to TRBD1. The CDR3 runs 11 residues. V gave up 6 bases and J gave up 11 bases; unmatched junction bases: 4. CDR1 and CDR2 from the germline V gene are MNHNY and SVGAGI (reference sequence). CDR3 residues: CASSQGQKQFF. The DNA of the CDR3 is TGTGCCAGCAGCCAGGGACAGAAGCAGTTCTTC.

The chain uses TRBV5-1 and TRBJ2-7, with D uncertain. Trimming stripped 0 bases from V and 2 bases from J, with 6 bases between. The CDR3 is 13 amino acids. Germline-derived CDR1 and CDR2 are SGHRS and YFSETQ. CDR3 sequence: CASSLGFTYEQYF. The CDR3 nucleotides read TGCGCCAGCAGCTTGGGATTTACCTACGAGCAGTACTTC.

V and J are TRBV2 and TRBJ1-3; maybe TRBD1 (6 bases). Trimming shortened V by 5 bases and J by 2 bases, and 13 bases separated the two germline ends. In germline, CDR1 is SNHLY, CDR2 FYNNEI. The CDR3 covers 15 residues. In nucleotides, the CDR3 is TGTGCCAGCAGTCCCGGACAGCGAACTGGAAACACCATATATTTT. Protein: CASSPGQRTGNTIYF. Full variable domain (outside the CDR3, taken from reference TRBV2 and TRBJ1-3): EPEVTQTPSHQVTQMGQEVILRCVPISNHLYFYWYRQILGQKVEFLVSFYNNEISEKSEIFDDQFSVERPDGSNFTLKIRSTKLEDSAMYFCASSPGQRTGNTIYFGEGSWLTVV.

Only a few counts were recorded for this clone. This chain connects TRBV5-1 to TRBJ1-5; 9 nucleotides line up with TRBD1. After removal of 3 bases from V and 7 bases from J, the junction contained 11 bases not matched to a gene. CDR1 is SGHRS and CDR2 is YFSETQ in the germline V gene. CDR3 length: 16 amino acids. In nucleotides, the CDR3 is TGCGCCAGCAGCTCATCCCCGCAGGGACAGGGCCAGCCCCAGCATTTT. Translation: CASSSSPQGQGQPQHF.